Listed below are T cell receptor beta chains from one sample, sequenced in a study of CD4+ T cells in melanoma. Only in-frame clones appear in the TCRdb table, and some are missing; sequencing was by immunoSEQ multiplex PCR. Of 20,000 to 25,000 clones listed, 78% are singletons. These receptors all come from a human donor with melanoma. Both conserved end residues are part of each CDR3. Each record gives: clone size, J gene, D gene, V gene, CDR3 protein, CDR3 DNA. A D gene is named only where the DNA matches it firmly. Rows may omit the clone size; those that give it use once, few, many or a size class.

size: -; J: TRBJ1-4; D: TRBD1; V: TRBV4-1; CDR3: CASSFFSRTGVTATNEKLFF; DNA: TGCGCCAGCAGCTTCTTTTCCAGGACAGGCGTTACTGCAACTAATGAAAAACTGTTTTTT
size: once; J: TRBJ1-1; D: -; V: TRBV10-1; CDR3: CASSGIGNTEAFF; DNA: TGCGCCAGCAGTGGTATAGGAAACACTGAAGCTTTCTTT
size: -; J: TRBJ2-5; D: TRBD2; V: TRBV9; CDR3: CASSPQRAGGPETQYF; DNA: TGTGCCAGCAGCCCTCAGAGGGCGGGGGGTCCAGAGACCCAGTACTTC
size: -; J: TRBJ2-7; D: TRBD1; V: TRBV19; CDR3: CASSFAAGGSYEQYF; DNA: TGTGCCAGTAGTTTCGCAGCAGGGGGATCCTACGAGCAGTACTTC
size: -; J: TRBJ1-1; D: -; V: TRBV5-1; CDR3: CASSLEGQNTEAFF; DNA: TGCGCCAGCAGCTTGGAGGGACAGAACACTGAAGCTTTCTTT
size: -; J: TRBJ2-7; D: -; V: TRBV16; CDR3: CASSRDPPGGYF; DNA: TGTGCCAGCAGCCGGGACCCGCCCGGAGGGTACTTC
size: -; J: TRBJ2-1; D: -; V: TRBV10-3; CDR3: CAISELGTEQFF; DNA: TGTGCCATCAGTGAGCTCGGGACTGAGCAGTTCTTC
size: few; J: TRBJ1-4; D: -; V: TRBV6-1; CDR3: CASRSGGSGNEKLFF; DNA: TGTGCCAGCAGATCCGGGGGGTCTGGTAATGAAAAACTGTTTTTT
size: -; J: TRBJ1-2; D: TRBD1; V: TRBV7-8; CDR3: CASSFTGQGKGGYTF; DNA: TGTGCCAGCAGCTTTACGGGACAGGGGAAAGGTGGCTACACCTTC
size: -; J: TRBJ2-7; D: -; V: TRBV6-5; CDR3: CASSPQGYEQYF; DNA: TGTGCCAGCAGCCCACAGGGCTACGAGCAGTACTTC
size: -; J: TRBJ2-7; D: -; V: TRBV7-8; CDR3: CASSYRRNSYEQYF; DNA: TGTGCCAGCAGCTACAGACGGAACTCCTACGAGCAGTACTTC
size: -; J: TRBJ2-7; D: TRBD1; V: TRBV2; CDR3: CARGTGNSYEQYF; DNA: TGTGCCAGAGGGACAGGAAATTCCTACGAGCAGTACTTC
size: once; J: TRBJ1-1; D: TRBD1; V: TRBV6-5; CDR3: CTSRTQTGGKEAFF; DNA: TGTACCAGCAGAACGCAAACAGGGGGGAAAGAAGCTTTCTTT
size: -; J: TRBJ1-2; D: -; V: TRBV7-8; CDR3: CASSLGKWGGDYGYTF; DNA: TGTGCCAGCAGCTTAGGAAAATGGGGGGGAGACTATGGCTACACCTTC
size: -; J: TRBJ2-1; D: TRBD2; V: TRBV2; CDR3: CASSEGLGRNEQFF; DNA: TGTGCCAGCAGTGAGGGACTAGGGAGGAATGAGCAGTTCTTC
size: -; J: TRBJ1-1; D: -; V: TRBV5-1; CDR3: CASSLMVLGAGAAEAFF; DNA: TGCGCCAGCAGCTTAATGGTTCTGGGGGCCGGGGCCGCTGAAGCTTTCTTT
size: -; J: TRBJ2-1; D: -; V: TRBV5-1; CDR3: CASSLAGTANNEQFF; DNA: TGCGCCAGCAGCCTAGCCGGGACCGCAAACAATGAGCAGTTCTTC
size: once; J: TRBJ2-2; D: -; V: TRBV5-1; CDR3: CASSQTPGGLTGELFF; DNA: TGCGCCAGCAGCCAAACCCCCGGGGGGCTAACCGGGGAGCTGTTTTTT
size: -; J: TRBJ2-2; D: -; V: TRBV5-1; CDR3: CASIGAPNTGELFF; DNA: TGCGCCAGCATCGGGGCACCGAACACCGGGGAGCTGTTTTTT
size: -; J: TRBJ1-4; D: TRBD1; V: TRBV6-8; CDR3: CASKEGGVYEKLFF; DNA: TGTGCCAGCAAAGAAGGGGGCGTGTATGAAAAACTGTTTTTT
size: -; J: TRBJ1-6; D: -; V: TRBV28; CDR3: CASSFRSVNSPLHF; DNA: TGTGCCAGCAGTTTTCGATCGGTTAATTCACCCCTCCACTTT
size: -; J: TRBJ1-4; D: TRBD1; V: TRBV27; CDR3: CASSLSPGTGHEKLFF; DNA: TGTGCCAGCAGCCTATCCCCAGGGACAGGGCATGAAAAACTGTTTTTT
size: -; J: TRBJ2-5; D: -; V: TRBV30; CDR3: CAWSVLHLQETQYF; DNA: TGTGCCTGGAGTGTACTGCACCTCCAAGAGACCCAGTACTTC
size: -; J: TRBJ1-5; D: TRBD1; V: TRBV5-1; CDR3: CASSSSGTGDQPQHF; DNA: TGCGCCAGCAGCTCGTCCGGGACAGGGGATCAGCCCCAGCATTTT
size: -; J: TRBJ1-2; D: TRBD1; V: TRBV6-5; CDR3: CASSRQGYGYTF; DNA: TGTGCCAGCAGCCGACAGGGCTATGGCTACACCTTC
size: few; J: TRBJ1-2; D: TRBD1; V: TRBV5-6; CDR3: CASSWWSGGRGYTF; DNA: TGTGCCAGCAGCTGGTGGTCAGGGGGCCGGGGCTACACCTTC
size: -; J: TRBJ2-1; D: TRBD1; V: TRBV6-5; CDR3: CASSYGDRGYLIF; DNA: TGTGCCAGCAGTTACGGGGACAGGGGATATTTGATCTTC
size: -; J: TRBJ2-5; D: -; V: TRBV19; CDR3: CASSTRWDAKYF; DNA: TGTGCCAGTAGTACGAGATGGGACGCGAAGTACTTC
size: -; J: TRBJ1-2; D: -; V: TRBV6-1; CDR3: CASIGSAARGYTF; DNA: TGTGCCAGCATAGGGTCCGCAGCGCGTGGCTACACCTTC
size: -; J: TRBJ1-2; D: TRBD1; V: TRBV27; CDR3: CASSPNLRQGLKGYTF; DNA: TGTGCCAGCAGTCCTAACCTCAGACAGGGTTTAAAGGGCTACACCTTC
size: -; J: TRBJ2-2; D: -; V: TRBV5-1; CDR3: CASSPSTGFAGELFF; DNA: TGCGCCAGCAGCCCAAGCACAGGGTTCGCCGGGGAGCTGTTTTTT
size: -; J: TRBJ2-1; D: TRBD1; V: TRBV19; CDR3: CASNRDRGLVEQFF; DNA: TGTGCCAGTAACCGGGACAGGGGGCTTGTTGAGCAGTTCTTC
size: -; J: TRBJ1-3; D: -; V: TRBV5-1; CDR3: CASSPQAFSGNTIYF; DNA: TGCGCCAGCAGCCCACAGGCTTTCTCTGGAAACACCATATATTTT
size: few; J: TRBJ2-1; D: -; V: TRBV29-1; CDR3: CSVKNRAASYNEQFF; DNA: TGCAGCGTCAAAAACAGGGCCGCCTCCTACAATGAGCAGTTCTTC
size: -; J: TRBJ1-5; D: -; V: TRBV10-2; CDR3: CASRGTGTGQNQPQHF; DNA: TGCGCCAGCAGGGGAACAGGGACCGGTCAGAATCAGCCCCAGCATTTT
size: -; J: TRBJ1-2; D: -; V: TRBV5-6; CDR3: CASSLGRGSGYTF; DNA: TGTGCCAGCAGCTTGGGTCGGGGATCAGGCTACACCTTC
size: -; J: TRBJ1-2; D: TRBD1; V: TRBV6-5; CDR3: CASRRDSTNYGYTF; DNA: TGTGCCAGCAGACGGGACAGCACTAACTATGGCTACACCTTC